Ten or more counts support the clone carrying this T cell receptor (beta chain). Its antigen remains unknown. The data stem from a study of early T cells in non-severe SARS-CoV-2 infection. Across the whole study: Investigators sequenced bulk RNA drawn from unsorted whole blood, and chains remained unpaired. General study findings and limits: Anti-spike CD8 responses were favored by VDJdb matching, which missed private and CD4 specificities.

The TCR library protocol was used to attach unique molecular identifiers. These identifiers were attached to individual cDNA molecules. TCRdb processed the 5' RACE reads anew with MiXCR; each CDR3 protein has one entry. The table lists 80,000 to 95,000 distinct CDR3 sequences, 9% to 15% of them singletons, with about 6.5% in the top ten. Germline V gene data show CDR1 as DFQATT and CDR2 as SNEGSKA (reference sequence). Trimming stripped 6 bases from V and 6 bases from J, with 18 bases between. The CDR3 length is 15 residues. The specimen sequenced was whole blood. The genes are TRBV20-1 and TRBJ1-6; D gene uncertain. The TCR sequence derives from an adult who was a healthcare worker with PCR-confirmed SARS-CoV-2 infection or an uninfected control (not recorded which). CDR3 nucleotide sequence: TGCAGTGCCCCCCTAGTGGCAGGACTTAATTCACCCCTCCACTTT. This codes for CSAPLVAGLNSPLHF.